This TCR beta chain was identified during a study of blood T cell repertoires in COVID-19. The overall study: Collection of acute and convalescent COVID-19 samples took place in the United States, Italy and Spain.

Generated by immunoSEQ multiplex PCR, the TCRdb table keeps only in-frame clones and is missing some. The sample lists 200,000 to 250,000 clones; 84% were seen once. Participant-given clinical history determined each cohort assignment. This clonotype was sampled from a woman aged 40-49 years who had recovered from COVID-19. The sample was PBMCs or T cells enriched from blood (not recorded which).

CDR3 loop: CASSQGMAGRTGTGELFF. CDR3 sequence (DNA): TGTGCCAGCAGCCAAGGAATGGCCGGGAGAACGGGCACCGGGGAGCTGTTTTTT. The chain is built from TRBV3-1 (or the pseudogene TRBV3-2) and TRBJ2-2, with a tentative D call TRBD2 (6 bases). V lost 1 base to trimming and J lost 4 bases, with 19 bases between them. The CDR3 is made up of 18 amino acids. Germline V gene data show CDR1 as LGHDT and CDR2 as YNNKEL (reference sequence).